What follows are 29 T cell receptor beta chains derived from one specimen sequenced in a study of blood T cell repertoires in COVID-19. Sequencing used immunoSEQ multiplex PCR; TCRdb keeps in-frame clones, though not all of them. The sample gives around 60,000 clones, roughly 88% of which show up once; roughly 3.2% is in the top ten. Sequencing input: peripheral blood. These receptors came from a man aged 45-60 years with active COVID-19.

The CDR3 protein is CASRGTGNQPQHF. CDR3 sequence (DNA): TGCGCCAGCAGAGGGACAGGGAATCAGCCCCAGCATTTT. V gene TRBV4-1 combines with J gene TRBJ1-5; 9 bases match TRBD1. CDR1 and CDR2 (germline): MGHRA, YSYEKL. V dropped 6 bases and J dropped 4; count of bases not matched to a gene: 1. The length of the CDR3 is 13 residues.

V usage is TRBV5-8 and J usage is TRBJ2-7; 12 positions agree with TRBD1. J lost 7 bases, V lost 4 bases, and 9 bases had no gene match. Germline CDR1 SGHTS, CDR2 YDEGEE. The CDR3 extends over 15 amino acids. CDR3 loop: CASSGTGTGGDEQYF. CDR3 nucleotide sequence: TGTGCCAGCAGCGGTACCGGGACAGGGGGCGATGAGCAGTACTTC.

The genes are TRBV6-4 and TRBJ2-3; 9 bases map to TRBD2. The CDR3 runs to 16 residues. Trimming removed 6 bases from V and 1 base from J; junction bases left unmatched: 8. Looked up from germline, CDR1 is MRHNA and CDR2 is SNTAGT. The CDR3 nucleotides are TGTGCCAGCAGGGAATTTAGCGGGAGACGCACAGATACGCAGTATTTT. Its translation is CASREFSGRRTDTQYF.

This clone was detected once. This sequence joins TRBV2 and TRBJ1-3; no definite D call. V dropped 1 base and J dropped 2 bases, with 3 bases sitting between them. The V gene's germline CDR1 is SNHLY and CDR2 FYNNEI. This CDR3 has 13 residues. The chain's CDR3 is CASSEGTGNTIYF. Here the CDR3 DNA reads TGTGCCAGCAGTGAAGGTACTGGAAACACCATATATTTT. The complete variable domain, with remaining parts taken from reference TRBV2 and TRBJ1-3, reads EPEVTQTPSHQVTQMGQEVILRCVPISNHLYFYWYRQILGQKVEFLVSFYNNEISEKSEIFDDQFSVERPDGSNFTLKIRSTKLEDSAMYFCASSEGTGNTIYFGEGSWLTVV.

V is TRBV2 and J is TRBJ1-2, with D unresolved. This CDR3 is 15 amino acids long. Germline V gene data show CDR1 as SNHLY and CDR2 as FYNNEI. V lost 7 bases and J 7 bases, leaving 22 bases between the germline ends. This CDR3 reads CASTASEPSVGGYTF. In DNA form, the CDR3 reads TGTGCCAGCACCGCCAGCGAGCCCTCGGTGGGTGGCTACACCTTC.

The chain recombines TRBV19 with TRBJ1-3; possibly TRBD1 for D (5 bases). The V end was cut by 5 bases, the J end by 0 bases, with 11 bases between. From germline, CDR1 is LNHDA and CDR2 SQIVND (reference sequence). CDR3 length: 15 residues. The DNA for the CDR3 is TGTGCCAGTAGTTCCGGGGGACTCTCTGGAAACACCATATATTTT. Protein: CASSSGGLSGNTIYF.

The chain employs TRBV6-6 and TRBJ1-4; 9 nucleotides align to TRBD1. V lost 5 bases and J lost 8; bases outside the gene matches: 6. Germline values: CDR1 MNHNY, CDR2 SVGAGI (reference sequence). The CDR3 totals 14 residues. The CDR3 DNA follows: TGTGCCAGCAGTCCCGGACAGGGGCCCGAAAAACTGTTTTTT. Protein: CASSPGQGPEKLFF.

The J gene is TRBJ2-3, the V gene TRBV9; TRBD2 matches at 10 bases. Germline CDR1 reads SGDLS; CDR2 reads YYNGEE. J lost 3 bases, V lost 0 bases, and 4 bases had no gene match. The CDR3 has 16 amino acids. In nucleotides, the CDR3 is TGTGCCAGCAGCGTAGCAGCGGGGGGGCTGACAGATACGCAGTATTTT. It translates to CASSVAAGGLTDTQYF.

V usage is TRBV7-2 and J usage is TRBJ2-7, with D tentatively TRBD1 (6 bases). V lost 3 bases and J 1 base, leaving 10 bases between the germline ends. Per the germline V gene, CDR1 is SGHTA and CDR2 is FQGNSA. This CDR3 spans 14 amino acids. The CDR3 sequence: CASSFRGGSYEQYF. The CDR3 nucleotides read TGTGCCAGCAGCTTTAGAGGGGGATCCTACGAGCAGTACTTC.

The gene calls are TRBV18 and TRBJ2-7, with a tentative D call TRBD1 (5 bases). CDR1 is KGHSH and CDR2 is LQKENI in the germline V gene. The CDR3 consists of 12 residues. The V and J ends lost 6 bases and 2 bases respectively, with 8 bases between them. The CDR3 region has the DNA TGTGCCAGCTCCCAGACAGCCTACGAGCAGTACTTC. Its protein product is CASSQTAYEQYF.

This clone was seen only a few times. The gene calls are TRBV6-1 and TRBJ1-6, with D perhaps TRBD1 (5 bases). V was clipped by 3 bases and J by 8 bases, with 11 bases between them. Germline V lookup: CDR1 MNHNS, CDR2 SASEGT. CDR3 size: 14 residues. As DNA, the CDR3 is TGTGCCAGCAGTGAGGGGGGTCTACATTCACCCCTCCACTTT. It encodes CASSEGGLHSPLHF.

This clone has a single count. The chain combines TRBV18 with TRBJ2-5; weak D call: TRBD1 (5 bases). V gave up 1 base and J gave up 2 bases, with 8 bases separating them. CDR1 is KGHSH and CDR2 is LQKENI in the germline V gene. This CDR3 spans 14 amino acids. The CDR3 DNA is TGTGCCAGCTCACCACGCACAGGACAAGAGACCCAGTACTTC. As protein: CASSPRTGQETQYF.

The rearrangement uses TRBV7-7 and TRBJ2-3; TRBD2 aligns across 11 bases. Trimming cost V 11 bases and J 4 bases; bases outside gene matches: 8. Per germline, CDR1 SSHAT and CDR2 FNYEAQ (reference sequence). The CDR3 is 14 residues long. CDR3 sequence (DNA): TGTGCCGTTAGCGGGGGGGCGAGTGCAGATACGCAGTATTTT. Amino acids: CAVSGGASADTQYF.

The chain is built from TRBV30 and TRBJ2-1; 8 bases are shared with TRBD1. The J segment lost 7 bases and the V segment lost 4 bases, leaving 9 bases of the junction unmatched. The CDR3 runs 14 residues. CDR1 and CDR2 from the germline V gene are GTSNPN and SVGIG (reference sequence). The CDR3: CAWTPGQGRNEQFF. The CDR3 nucleotides are TGTGCCTGGACCCCCGGACAGGGAAGAAATGAGCAGTTCTTC.

This chain links TRBV4-2 with TRBJ2-2; 10 bases match TRBD2. The CDR3 spans 17 residues. V trimming: 3 bases; J trimming: 7 bases; junction bases outside the gene matches: 11. Germline V gene sequence: CDR1 LGHNA, CDR2 YNFKEQ. CDR3 sequence reads: CASSQGSGGIEVGELFF. In nucleotides, the CDR3 is TGTGCCAGCAGCCAGGGTAGCGGGGGGATAGAGGTCGGGGAGCTGTTTTTT.

The chain joins TRBV9 to TRBJ2-1, with D perhaps matching TRBD1 (5 bases). CDR1 is SGDLS, CDR2 YYNGEE, per germline. The CDR3 spans 14 residues. Trimming pared 4 bases from V and 3 bases from J, leaving 11 bases between. The CDR3 loop is CASSIDSLYNEQFF. The CDR3 DNA is TGTGCCAGCAGCATCGACAGCCTCTACAATGAGCAGTTCTTC.

The V call is TRBV6-4, the J call TRBJ2-5, with a tentative D call TRBD1 (5 bases). This CDR3 has 15 amino acids. Germline assignment: CDR1 MRHNA and CDR2 SNTAGT. Trimming removed 2 bases at V and 2 bases at J, with 12 bases between. The chain's CDR3 is CASSDGATGQETQYF. The DNA of the CDR3 is TGTGCCAGCAGTGACGGGGCCACCGGGCAAGAGACCCAGTACTTC.

This clone occurred a few times. The chain uses TRBV6-2 or TRBV6-3 and TRBJ2-4; D may be TRBD2 (6 bases). V gave up 7 bases and J gave up 8 bases, with 18 bases separating them. Germline assignment: CDR1 MNHEY and CDR2 SVGEGT. The CDR3 has 14 amino acids. DNA of the CDR3: TGTGCCAGCACCCCACGGAGGGGCGGGGACATTCAGTACTTC. It specifies CASTPRRGGDIQYF.

The chain uses TRBV5-6 and TRBJ2-7, with unresolved D. Trimming shortened V by 0 bases and J by 3 bases, and 10 bases separated the two germline ends. The CDR3 spans 14 residues. Looked up from germline, CDR1 is SGHDT and CDR2 is YYEEEE. Written as DNA, the CDR3 is TGTGCCAGCAGCTTGGCTACCAGGCTCTACGAGCAGTACTTC. This sequence encodes CASSLATRLYEQYF.

This chain links TRBV10-2 with TRBJ2-4; D perhaps matches TRBD1 (6 bases). CDR3 length: 17 residues. Germline V gene lookup returns CDR1 WSHSY and CDR2 SAAADI. V lost 4 bases to trimming and J lost 0 bases, with 16 bases between them. The CDR3 is CASSVSGTPLAKNIQYF. CDR3 in DNA: TGCGCCAGCAGTGTCTCCGGGACACCCCTAGCCAAAAACATTCAGTACTTC.

The genes are TRBV18 and TRBJ2-5, with D maybe TRBD2 (6 bases). The V end was cut by 3 bases, the J end by 3 bases, with 14 bases between. In germline, CDR1 is KGHSH, CDR2 LQKENI. CDR3 size: 15 residues. The CDR3 spells CASSPSGFLKETQYF. The CDR3, as DNA: TGTGCCAGCTCACCCAGCGGGTTCCTTAAAGAGACCCAGTACTTC.

The rearrangement joins TRBV4-2 to TRBJ1-4, with 7 positions matching TRBD1. V was pared by 0 bases and J by 0 bases, with 7 bases of the junction left unmatched. The CDR3 has 18 residues. Germline V lookup: CDR1 LGHNA, CDR2 YNFKEQ. The CDR3 here is CASSQDKGAVATNEKLFF. The DNA for the CDR3 is TGTGCCAGCAGCCAAGATAAGGGGGCAGTTGCAACTAATGAAAAACTGTTTTTT.

The CDR3 spells CASSLGPGQINQPQHF. DNA of the CDR3: TGCGCCAGCAGCCTGGGACCGGGACAGATCAATCAGCCCCAGCATTTT. The chain combines TRBV4-1 with TRBJ1-5; TRBD1 aligns across 7 bases. Trimming cost V 4 bases and J 3 bases; bases outside gene matches: 9. Looked up from germline, CDR1 is MGHRA and CDR2 is YSYEKL. This CDR3 spans 16 amino acids.

The chain uses TRBV5-6 and TRBJ1-6; perhaps TRBD1 as D (5 bases). This CDR3 contains 12 residues. The V gene lost 5 bases and the J gene lost 8 bases, with 8 bases spanning the gap. CDR1 and CDR2 from the germline V gene are SGHDT and YYEEEE. CDR3 DNA: TGTGCCAGCAGGACACAGGATTCACCCCTCCACTTT. Translated: CASRTQDSPLHF.

The chain has TRBV10-3 and TRBJ1-2; TRBD1 aligns across 7 bases. The CDR3 loop spans 14 amino acids. V was clipped by 3 bases and J by 2 bases; unmatched bases: 3. The V gene's germline CDR1 is ENHRY and CDR2 SYGVKD. The CDR3 coding sequence is TGTGCCATCAGTGACCCGACAGGGAACTATGGCTACACCTTC. Translating gives CAISDPTGNYGYTF.

Only one count was recorded for this clone. CDR3 residues: CASSLGPAGGSTGNEQFF. CDR3 DNA: TGTGCCAGCAGCTTAGGTCCGGCGGGGGGAAGCACAGGCAATGAGCAGTTCTTC. The rearrangement links TRBV7-2 to TRBJ2-1; 8 bases match TRBD2. This CDR3 is 18 amino acids long. The germline V gene encodes CDR1 SGHTA and CDR2 FQGNSA. Trimming cost V 1 base and J 6 bases; bases outside gene matches: 14.

This rearrangement joins TRBV7-5 to TRBJ2-1; the table assigns TRBD2, which was not confirmed against the DNA. TRBV7-5 is deemed a pseudogene. CDR3 length: 14 residues. The CDR3 DNA reads TGTGCCAGAAGCTTATGTGGAACGGAGGATGAGCAGTTCTTC. Its protein product is CARSLCGTEDEQFF.

V usage is TRBV7-2 and J usage is TRBJ2-7, with 7 nucleotides matching TRBD2. This CDR3 has 17 amino acids. Germline V gives CDR1 SGHTA, CDR2 FQGNSA. Trimming cost V 4 bases and J 2 bases; bases outside gene matches: 14. The CDR3 loop is CASSSGLLRDGAYEQYF. The CDR3 DNA is TGTGCCAGCAGCTCGGGACTACTAAGGGACGGCGCCTACGAGCAGTACTTC.

The gene calls are TRBV30 and TRBJ1-1; 7 nucleotides agree with TRBD1. V was pared by 3 bases and J by 5 bases, with 24 bases of the junction left unmatched. Germline V gives CDR1 GTSNPN, CDR2 SVGIG (reference sequence). The CDR3 is made up of 19 amino acids. CDR3 in DNA: TGTGCCTGGAGCGCCACCTCGTCACAGGGGATCGGACGGAAAACTGAAGCTTTCTTT. As protein: CAWSATSSQGIGRKTEAFF.